This T cell receptor beta chain was sequenced in a study of CD4+ T cells in melanoma. CDR3 length: 14 residues. The ends were cut back, 3 bases at V and 3 bases at J, with 9 bases in the middle. Germline loops: CDR1 SGHRS, CDR2 YFSETQ. Data came from immunoSEQ multiplex PCR; TCRdb stores just in-frame clones and leaves some out. The sample yields fewer than 150,000 clones, about nine tenths seen once. The J gene is TRBJ2-2, the V gene TRBV5-1; D might be TRBD2 (7 bases). This TCR came from a human donor with melanoma. DNA for the CDR3: TGCGCCAGCAGCTGGGGGGGCGACACCGGGGAGCTGTTTTTT. Translation: CASSWGGDTGELFF.